This T cell receptor beta chain was captured in a study of blood T cell repertoires in COVID-19. Study summary: PBMCs, B-cell-depleted T cells, or T cells were the source of the cDNA or gDNA that made up the material.

V lost 4 bases and J lost 1; bases outside the gene matches: 4. Per germline, CDR1 LGHDT and CDR2 YNNKEL (reference sequence). The CDR3 has 14 amino acids. This clone appeared a few times. In the original workflow: Estimation of nucleated cell counts was performed using reference gene primer amplification. Generated by immunoSEQ multiplex PCR, the TCRdb table keeps only in-frame clones and is missing some. That table supplies the V and J calls and clone size; D and trimming were determined from the DNA. The sample carries tens of thousands of clones, approximately 86% recorded once. This sequence originates from a man at least 80 years old with active or convalescent COVID-19. Sequences were obtained from peripheral blood. The rearrangement joins TRBV3-1 (or the pseudogene TRBV3-2) to TRBJ2-7; 7 nucleotides align to TRBD1. CDR3 sequence (DNA): TGTGCCAGCAGCCCATGGGACAGATCCTACGAGCAGTACTTC. Amino acid sequence: CASSPWDRSYEQYF.